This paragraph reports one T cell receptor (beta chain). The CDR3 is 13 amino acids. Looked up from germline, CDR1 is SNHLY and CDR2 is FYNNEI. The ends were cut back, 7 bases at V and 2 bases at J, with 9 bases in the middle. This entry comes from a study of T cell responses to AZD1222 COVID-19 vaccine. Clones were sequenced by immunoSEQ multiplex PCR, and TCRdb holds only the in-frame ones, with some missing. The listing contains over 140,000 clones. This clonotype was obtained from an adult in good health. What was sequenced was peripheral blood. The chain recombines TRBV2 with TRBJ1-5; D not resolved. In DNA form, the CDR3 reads TGTGCCAGCAAGCCGGGAGGCAATCAGCCCCAGCATTTT. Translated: CASKPGGNQPQHF.